A single sample is the source of the 8 T cell receptor beta chains below, sequenced in a study of cytomegalovirus exposure and HLA in healthy donors listed by TCRdb under 2017. Library preparation was by the immunoSEQ multiplex PCR assay. TCRdb took this table from immuneACCESS and kept in-frame rearrangements with V and J called. Such tables lack part of the clones; where checked against another copy, unresolved V genes explain under half of the gap, and the rest is unexplained. In all, the sample holds hundreds of thousands of clones, and 87% of those were seen once. The ten largest clones take up 9.5% to 15% of the sample. The sequenced sample consisted of PBMCs. Receptor source: a man younger than 35 in good health and CMV-seropositive.

The gene calls are TRBV7-2 and TRBJ2-2; D remains unclear. The CDR3 is 14 amino acids. Germline V gives CDR1 SGHTA, CDR2 FQGNSA. V was shortened by 0 bases and J by 7 bases, with 9 bases between the two germline ends. CDR3 protein: CASSLARIYGELFF. DNA for the CDR3: TGTGCCAGCAGCTTAGCCCGGATTTACGGGGAGCTGTTTTTT. Looking up the rest from reference TRBV7-2 and TRBJ2-2 gives the full variable domain: GAGVSQSPSNKVTEKGKDVELRCDPISGHTALYWYRQSLGQGLEFLIYFQGNSAPDKSGLPSDRFSAERTGGSVSTLTIQRTQQEDSAVYLCASSLARIYGELFFGEGSRLTVL.

The genes are TRBV6-5 and TRBJ1-1; 8 bases fit TRBD1. The V segment lost 4 bases and the J segment 1 base; nucleotides outside the gene matches: 8. The germline gives CDR1 MNHEY, CDR2 SVGAGI. This CDR3 comprises 16 residues. For the CDR3, the DNA is TGTGCCAGCAGTTCCGACAGGGGCCGTCAGAACACTGAAGCTTTCTTT. Amino acid sequence: CASSSDRGRQNTEAFF.

V usage is TRBV5-1 and J usage is TRBJ2-1; 9 bases agree with TRBD2. The germline CDR1 and CDR2 sequences are SGHRS and YFSETQ. V shed 1 base and J 4 bases; nucleotides not matched to a gene: 3. The length of the CDR3 is 15 residues. CDR3 coding DNA: TGCGCCAGCAGCTTGAGTCTAGCGGGGTACAATGAGCAGTTCTTC. This sequence encodes CASSLSLAGYNEQFF.

The chain couples TRBV5-1 to TRBJ2-1, with D perhaps TRBD2 (6 bases). CDR1 is SGHRS and CDR2 is YFSETQ in the germline V gene. CDR3 size: 16 residues. V was cut by 2 bases and J by 0 bases, with 12 bases left in between. This CDR3 reads CASSLIPGDSYNEQFF. The CDR3 nucleotides are TGCGCCAGCAGCTTAATTCCGGGAGACTCCTACAATGAGCAGTTCTTC.

V usage is TRBV5-4 and J usage is TRBJ2-5; unclear D gene. Germline CDR1 reads SGHNT; CDR2 reads YYREEE (reference sequence). The CDR3 is 13 amino acids. With 0 bases removed from V and 1 base from J, the gap between germline ends came to 4 bases. The CDR3 is CASSLVSQETQYF. CDR3 coding DNA: TGTGCCAGCAGCTTGGTCTCCCAAGAGACCCAGTACTTC. Full variable domain (remainder filled in from reference TRBV5-4 and TRBJ2-5): ETGVTQSPTHLIKTRGQQVTLRCSSQSGHNTVSWYQQALGQGPQFIFQYYREEENGRGNFPPRFSGLQFPNYSSELNVNALELDDSALYLCASSLVSQETQYFGPGTRLLVL.

The DNA of the CDR3 is TGCGCCAGCAGCTTGGGGGCGGATGGGTACACTGAAGCTTTCTTT. The encoded protein is CASSLGADGYTEAFF. The J gene is TRBJ1-1, the V gene TRBV5-1; no clear D gene. CDR1 and CDR2 (germline): SGHRS, YFSETQ. This CDR3 has 15 residues. Trimming left V 0 bases short and J 3 bases short, with 12 bases between.

Turning to this clone: The sample contains more than one DNA sequence encoding this CDR3. J is TRBJ2-7 and V is TRBV5-1; the match to TRBD2 covers 10 bases. From germline, CDR1 is SGHRS and CDR2 YFSETQ. This CDR3 is built from 14 residues. V gave up 5 bases and J gave up 1 base; unmatched junction bases: 3. Here the CDR3 reads CASSLAGDSYEQYF. The CDR3 nucleotides are TGCGCCAGCAGTCTAGCGGGGGATTCCTACGAGCAGTACTTC.

This clone was recorded only once. This sequence joins TRBV5-6 and TRBJ1-2, with TRBD1 as a possible D gene (5 bases). The CDR3 is 14 residues long. Trimming took 0 bases from V and 4 from J, leaving 10 bases between them. In germline, CDR1 is SGHDT, CDR2 YYEEEE. The DNA of the CDR3 is TGTGCCAGCAGCTTGGACTGGGGCGGCTATGGCTACACCTTC. As protein: CASSLDWGGYGYTF.